A single sample gave rise to the 15 T cell receptor beta chains below, sequenced in a study of T cell changes during pregnancy in multiple sclerosis. Produced via immunoSEQ multiplex PCR; TCRdb's table is partial and in-frame only. The table shows just over 50,000 clones, with 94% occurring only once. Sequenced material: CD4+ T cells from peripheral blood mononuclear cells, taken in the second trimester of pregnancy. The receptors were sampled from a female donor with multiple sclerosis, enrolled in a pregnancy study.

The V gene is TRBV19, the J gene TRBJ1-5; a weak D match, TRBD1 (5 bases). V shed 3 bases and J shed 3 bases, with 12 bases lying between them. CDR1 is LNHDA, CDR2 SQIVND, per germline (reference sequence). This CDR3 is 15 amino acids long. The CDR3 region is CASSIRQDNNQPQHF. The CDR3 DNA reads as TGTGCCAGTAGTATCCGGCAGGACAACAATCAGCCCCAGCATTTT.

The gene calls are TRBV2 and TRBJ2-7; 9 nucleotides match TRBD2. V dropped 11 bases and J dropped 5; count of bases not matched to a gene: 4. The CDR3 runs 11 residues. Germline V gene sequence: CDR1 SNHLY, CDR2 FYNNEI. Here the CDR3 DNA reads TGTGCCCGCGGGGGGGGCAACGAGCAGTACTTC. Encoded protein: CARGGGNEQYF.

This chain connects TRBV7-9 to TRBJ2-1, with D unclear. The CDR3 length is 13 residues. Deletions cut 2 bases from V and 6 bases from J, with 8 bases between. CDR1 is SEHNR, CDR2 FQNEAQ, per germline (reference sequence). For the CDR3, the DNA is TGTGCCAGCAGCTTAACCCCACTCAATGAGCAGTTCTTC. Its protein is CASSLTPLNEQFF.

This chain joins TRBV19 and TRBJ2-1; 10 bases map to TRBD1. The germline gives CDR1 LNHDA, CDR2 SQIVND (reference sequence). V was pared by 4 bases and J by 4 bases, with 4 bases of the junction left unmatched. This CDR3 has 15 residues. Here the CDR3 DNA reads TGTGCCAGTAGTACTTGGGACAGGGGATACAATGAGCAGTTCTTC. It specifies CASSTWDRGYNEQFF.

This chain uses TRBV15 with TRBJ1-4; D ambiguous. Germline CDR1 LNHNV, CDR2 YYDKDF (reference sequence). Trimming took 0 bases from V and 7 from J, leaving 6 bases between them. The CDR3 is 13 residues long. CDR3 residues: CATSRDPREKLFF. DNA of the CDR3: TGTGCCACCAGCAGAGATCCGCGTGAAAAACTGTTTTTT.

This chain joins TRBV7-2 and TRBJ1-2, with 7 bases identical to TRBD1. The CDR3 is 16 amino acids. V dropped 4 bases and J dropped 0; count of bases not matched to a gene: 8. From germline, CDR1 is SGHTA and CDR2 FQGNSA. CDR3 in amino acids: CASSSRGTVSNYGYTF. CDR3 DNA sequence: TGTGCCAGCAGCTCCCGGGGGACAGTTTCTAACTATGGCTACACCTTC.

The chain combines TRBV7-2 with TRBJ1-4; D is unresolved. The CDR3 extends over 16 amino acids. Germline CDR1 SGHTA, CDR2 FQGNSA. Trimming removed 0 bases from V and 10 bases from J, with 18 bases in between. The CDR3 sequence: CASSLASRGNSGKLFF. CDR3 bases: TGTGCCAGCAGCTTAGCTTCGCGGGGAAACTCCGGAAAACTGTTTTTT.

J is TRBJ2-5 and V is TRBV4-3; TRBD1 matches 11 bases. In germline, CDR1 is LGHNA, CDR2 YSLEER. This CDR3 has 16 amino acids. V gave up 3 bases and J gave up 1 base; unmatched junction bases: 4. CDR3 in amino acids: CASSHAGTGGQETQYF. The CDR3, as DNA: TGCGCCAGCAGCCATGCCGGGACAGGGGGCCAAGAGACCCAGTACTTC.

V usage is TRBV21-1 and J usage is TRBJ2-7; the table's TRBD2 call for D was not verified on the DNA. TRBV21-1 is a documented pseudogene. The CDR3 covers 17 residues. CDR3 DNA: TGTGCCAGCAGCAAAGATGTCATCCTTAGAGGCACCTACGAGCAGTACTTC. Its translation is CASSKDVILRGTYEQYF.

The V call is TRBV12-5, the J call TRBJ1-2; perhaps TRBD1 as D (6 bases). Germline V gene data show CDR1 as LGHNT and CDR2 as FRNRAP. This CDR3 region has 13 residues. Trimming stripped 6 bases from V and 5 bases from J, with 13 bases between. CDR3 in DNA: TGTGCTAGTGGGATGCAGGGGTCATATGGCTACACCTTC. Protein: CASGMQGSYGYTF.

The CDR3 coding sequence is TGTGCCAGCAGCAGGGGGCGTGTAGATACGCAGTATTTT. It encodes CASSRGRVDTQYF. V is TRBV27 and J is TRBJ2-3; 8 nucleotides align to TRBD1. Germline V gene lookup returns CDR1 MNHEY and CDR2 SMNVEV (reference sequence). The CDR3 has 13 residues. The V and J ends lost 6 bases and 5 bases, in that order; junction bases with no gene match: 4.

The chain uses TRBV25-1 and TRBJ2-1; TRBD1 agrees at 7 bases. The V gene end was trimmed by 5 bases and the J gene end by 10 bases; junction bases not matched to a gene: 8. Per germline, CDR1 MGHDK and CDR2 SYGVNS. CDR3 size: 13 residues. The CDR3 coding sequence is TGTGCCAGCAGTCACCCGGGACAGCACGAGCAGTTCTTC. It specifies CASSHPGQHEQFF.

V and J are TRBV19 and TRBJ2-3; tentative D call: TRBD1 (7 bases). CDR3 length: 15 amino acids. Germline lookup yields CDR1 LNHDA and CDR2 SQIVND (reference sequence). V was cut by 6 bases and J by 2 bases, with 15 bases left in between. CDR3 nucleotide sequence: TGTGCCAGTAGCCAATACAGGGGACTCACAGATACGCAGTATTTT. The encoded protein is CASSQYRGLTDTQYF.

This rearrangement joins TRBV18 to TRBJ1-1; D is possibly TRBD1 (5 bases). V lost 6 bases and J lost 0, with 14 bases in between. Per the germline V gene, CDR1 is KGHSH and CDR2 is LQKENI. CDR3 length equals 15 residues. The CDR3 DNA follows: TGTGCCAGCTCTCAGGGTCTGGGGATGAACACTGAAGCTTTCTTT. This gives the protein CASSQGLGMNTEAFF.

The rearrangement links TRBV7-2 to TRBJ1-1; maybe TRBD1 (5 bases). This CDR3 contains 14 residues. Trimming removed 5 bases at V and 5 bases at J, with 15 bases between. CDR1 and CDR2 from the germline V gene are SGHTA and FQGNSA. The CDR3 DNA follows: TGTGCCAGCAGCCAAGGGGTCGGGGGTACTGAAGCTTTCTTT. It translates to CASSQGVGGTEAFF.